Listed here are 17 T cell receptor beta chains from one sample, sequenced in a study of shared clonotypes between healthy human individuals. CD45RO-negative cells were positively selected for CCR7, leaving out terminally differentiated effector memory CD45RA+ cells. Clones were sequenced by immunoSEQ multiplex PCR, and TCRdb holds only the in-frame ones, with some missing. The sample shows around 700,000 clones, 92% of them seen only once. Sequenced material: naive CD8+ T cells sorted from blood. The receptors here all came from a man aged 25 to 40 in good health.

This chain links TRBV13 with TRBJ2-1; D gene uncertain. The CDR3 is 12 amino acids. The germline V and J ends were trimmed by 3 bases and 7 bases, with 7 bases remaining between them. The germline V gene encodes CDR1 PRHDT and CDR2 FYEKMQ (reference sequence). The CDR3 region is CASSFVPNEQFF. CDR3 DNA: TGTGCCAGCAGCTTCGTCCCTAATGAGCAGTTCTTC.

The chain is built from TRBV27 and TRBJ2-7; D gene unclear. The CDR3 totals 13 residues. Trimming cost V 8 bases and J 1 base, with 12 bases left between them. Per the germline V gene, CDR1 is MNHEY and CDR2 is SMNVEV (reference sequence). CDR3 protein: CASSMKPSYEQYF. In DNA form, the CDR3 reads TGTGCCAGCTCCATGAAGCCTTCCTACGAGCAGTACTTC.

Turning to this clone: The limits of the CDR3 on the DNA are not certain, so only TCRdb's listed CDR3 is given. V gene TRBV7-8 combines with J gene TRBJ1-5; the tabulated D call, TRBD1, remains unverified against the DNA. Germline V gives CDR1 SGHVS, CDR2 FQNEAQ. The CDR3 comprises 15 residues, both ends counted. CDR3 region: CASSVVGQGSWWLHF.

This clone was observed once. The genes are TRBV7-9 and TRBJ2-1; weak D call: TRBD2 (6 bases). Germline V gene sequence: CDR1 SEHNR, CDR2 FQNEAQ (reference sequence). The length of the CDR3 is 14 residues. V was pared by 5 bases and J by 4 bases, with 12 bases between. CDR3 sequence: CASSPVAGYNEQFF. In DNA form, the CDR3 reads TGTGCCAGCAGCCCAGTGGCGGGGTACAATGAGCAGTTCTTC. The full variable domain, completed using reference TRBV7-9 and TRBJ2-1, is DTGVSQNPRHKITKRGQNVTFRCDPISEHNRLYWYRQTLGQGPEFLTYFQNEAQLEKSRLLSDRFSAERPKGSFSTLEIQRTEQGDSAMYLCASSPVAGYNEQFFGPGTRLTVL.

V and J are TRBV5-6 and TRBJ2-7; TRBD1 is a possible D gene (5 bases). The ends were cut back, 4 bases at V and 4 bases at J, with 12 bases in the middle. The CDR3 covers 13 residues. Germline loops: CDR1 SGHDT, CDR2 YYEEEE. The CDR3 reads CASSPDSIYEQYF. The DNA for the CDR3 is TGTGCCAGCAGCCCCGACAGCATTTACGAGCAGTACTTC.

The gene calls are TRBV29-1 and TRBJ2-7; D may be TRBD1 or TRBD2 (5 bases each). Trimming cost V 6 bases and J 5 bases, with 23 bases left between them. Germline CDR1 and CDR2: SQVTM and ANQGSEA. The CDR3 consists of 15 residues. The CDR3 protein is CSVDFSGRNRHEQYF. As DNA, the CDR3 is TGCAGCGTGGATTTTTCGGGACGGAATCGTCACGAGCAGTACTTC.

The chain joins TRBV7-9 to TRBJ1-1, with D hard to call. V lost 1 base to trimming and J lost 4 bases, with 10 bases between them. The germline CDR1 and CDR2 sequences are SEHNR and FQNEAQ (reference sequence). The CDR3 is made up of 14 amino acids. This CDR3 is CASSLDAGGTEAFF. The CDR3 DNA follows: TGTGCCAGCAGCTTAGATGCAGGAGGCACTGAAGCTTTCTTT.

The chain carries TRBV10-1 and TRBJ2-5; 9 bases line up with TRBD2. The junction had 7 bases not matched to a gene; V was cut back by 0 bases and J by 5 bases. Germline lookup yields CDR1 WNHNN and CDR2 SYGVQD (reference sequence). The CDR3 spans 16 residues. The CDR3 is CASSESGTSRVETQYF. The CDR3 DNA reads as TGCGCCAGCAGTGAGTCTGGGACTAGCAGGGTGGAGACCCAGTACTTC.

This sequence joins TRBV11-2 and TRBJ2-5; no reliable D call. The germline gives CDR1 SGHAT, CDR2 FQNNGV. The CDR3 length is 14 residues. Trimming pared 6 bases from V and 2 bases from J, leaving 13 bases between. CDR3 in amino acids: CASSSFRSQETQYF. For the CDR3, the DNA is TGTGCCAGCAGTTCCTTCCGGAGTCAAGAGACCCAGTACTTC.

J is TRBJ2-7 and V is TRBV10-3; no clear D gene. The germline V gene encodes CDR1 ENHRY and CDR2 SYGVKD. This CDR3 has 16 residues. V dropped 3 bases and J dropped 0 bases, with 15 bases sitting between them. CDR3 sequence reads: CAISDAKHNPSYEQYF. The CDR3, as DNA: TGTGCCATCAGTGACGCCAAGCACAACCCCTCCTACGAGCAGTACTTC.

The chain uses TRBV7-2 and TRBJ2-3, with 7 bases that match TRBD1. Germline V gene data show CDR1 as SGHTA and CDR2 as FQGNSA. The CDR3 extends over 17 amino acids. Unmatched junction bases numbered 17, after V lost 5 bases and J lost 6 bases. The CDR3 sequence: CASSPLTDRALGDTQYF. For the CDR3, the DNA is TGTGCCAGCAGCCCATTAACAGACAGGGCCCTAGGGGATACGCAGTATTTT.

J is TRBJ1-1 and V is TRBV7-9, with a tentative D call TRBD1 (5 bases). Germline loops: CDR1 SEHNR, CDR2 FQNEAQ (reference sequence). The length of the CDR3 is 14 residues. The V end lost 3 bases, the J end lost 6 bases, and 14 bases lay between the germline ends. The CDR3 DNA sequence: TGTGCCAGCAGCTTCTGGGACCCCGGGGCTGAAGCTTTCTTT. It encodes CASSFWDPGAEAFF.

To note about this clone: This sample also contains other DNA sequences that code for the same CDR3. This chain joins TRBV19 and TRBJ2-7, with 8 bases identical to TRBD1. The CDR3 length is 14 residues. Germline assignment: CDR1 LNHDA and CDR2 SQIVND (reference sequence). After removal of 5 bases from V and 2 bases from J, the junction contained 5 bases not matched to a gene. CDR3 DNA: TGTGCCAGTAGTCTATCGACAGGGGCCTACGAGCAGTACTTC. It specifies CASSLSTGAYEQYF.

DNA of the CDR3: TGTGCCAGCAGCTCACATATAGACCCAATAGCGGGAGGGCCGGGTGAGCAGTACTTC. Translated: CASSSHIDPIAGGPGEQYF. The chain combines TRBV7-9 with TRBJ2-7, with 11 positions matching TRBD2. The CDR3 length is 19 residues. From germline, CDR1 is SEHNR and CDR2 FQNEAQ (reference sequence). The ends lost 4 bases at V and 7 bases at J; junction bases unmatched: 21.

CDR3 sequence: CASSPGNSYEQYF. CDR3 sequence (DNA): TGTGCCAGCAGTCCCGGGAACTCCTACGAGCAGTACTTC. The V call is TRBV5-6, the J call TRBJ2-7; D is perhaps TRBD2 (5 bases). Germline values: CDR1 SGHDT, CDR2 YYEEEE. The CDR3 has 13 residues. Between the trimmed V and J ends, which lost 5 bases and 0 bases, there was a span of 9 bases. Full variable domain (rest looked up from reference TRBV5-6 and TRBJ2-7): DAGVTQSPTHLIKTRGQQVTLRCSPKSGHDTVSWYQQALGQGPQFIFQYYEEEERQRGNFPDRFSGHQFPNYSSELNVNALLLGDSALYLCASSPGNSYEQYFGPGTRLTVT.

The gene calls are TRBV7-9 and TRBJ2-1, with TRBD2 identical over 9 bases. J lost 10 bases, V lost 4 bases, and 11 bases had no gene match. The CDR3 is 15 amino acids. Germline V gene sequence: CDR1 SEHNR, CDR2 FQNEAQ (reference sequence). The CDR3 nucleotides read TGTGCCAGCAGCTCTAGGCGGGAGGGGATCGAGGAGCAGTTCTTC. It translates to CASSSRREGIEEQFF.

Only one count was recorded for this clone. The chain is built from TRBV20-1 and TRBJ1-2; D uncertain. Germline V gives CDR1 DFQATT, CDR2 SNEGSKA (reference sequence). V lost 1 base, J lost 6 bases, and 6 bases lay in between. The CDR3 covers 11 residues. This CDR3 reads CSARVADGYTF. The CDR3 DNA reads as TGCAGTGCTAGAGTTGCGGATGGCTACACCTTC.